These 5 T cell receptor beta chains share one sample of origin, sequenced in a study of T cells after yellow fever vaccination. One entry per CDR3 protein, called by TCRdb with MiXCR from the 5' RACE reads. Here the sample spans over 85,000 distinct CDR3 sequences, about 8.8% being singletons. The material sequenced was CD8+ T cells not binding an NS4B(214-222) dextramer, sorted from PBMCs, taken approximately 15 days after the first yellow fever vaccination. These receptor sequences come from a man aged 18 to 30 who received the YFV17D yellow fever vaccine.

This clonotype has only a few counts. The chain links TRBV19 to TRBJ2-3; 9 bases map to TRBD1. V trimming: 2 bases; J trimming: 1 base; junction bases outside the gene matches: 1. This CDR3 is 15 amino acids long. Germline V gene data show CDR1 as LNHDA and CDR2 as SQIVND (reference sequence). Written as DNA, the CDR3 is TGTGCCAGTAGTATAACAGGGGGCGGCACAGATACGCAGTATTTT. Its translation is CASSITGGGTDTQYF.

The V call is TRBV4-3, the J call TRBJ2-2; 16 nucleotides agree with TRBD2. The CDR3 covers 19 residues. Germline trimming cut 1 base from V and 0 bases from J; bases unmatched to any gene: 2. Per germline, CDR1 LGHNA and CDR2 YSLEER. The CDR3 nucleotides read TGCGCCAGCAGCCAAGCTGGGACTAGCGGGGGGGCGAACACCGGGGAGCTGTTTTTT. Amino acids: CASSQAGTSGGANTGELFF.

This clonotype came up a few times. This sequence joins TRBV4-3 and TRBJ2-5; 8 positions match TRBD2. This CDR3 is built from 17 residues. The J segment lost 5 bases and the V segment lost 3 bases, leaving 14 bases of the junction unmatched. CDR1 LGHNA and CDR2 YSLEER come from the germline V gene. The CDR3 is CASSHLGGAGGLETQYF. DNA of the CDR3: TGCGCCAGCAGCCACCTCGGAGGGGCGGGGGGCCTCGAGACCCAGTACTTC.

This clonotype was seen a few times. The chain links TRBV5-6 to TRBJ2-3; the D is unclear. Germline V lookup: CDR1 SGHDT, CDR2 YYEEEE. V was trimmed by 5 bases and J by 7 bases, leaving 11 bases between them. The CDR3 is 12 residues long. CDR3 nucleotides: TGTGCCAGCAGGTCGAACCGCCATACGCAGTATTTT. This codes for CASRSNRHTQYF. Looking up the rest from reference TRBV5-6 and TRBJ2-3 gives the full variable domain: DAGVTQSPTHLIKTRGQQVTLRCSPKSGHDTVSWYQQALGQGPQFIFQYYEEEERQRGNFPDRFSGHQFPNYSSELNVNALLLGDSALYLCASRSNRHTQYFGPGTRLTVL.

This clonotype was seen a few times. The rearrangement uses TRBV19 and TRBJ2-4; 13 positions agree with TRBD2. Germline V lookup: CDR1 LNHDA, CDR2 SQIVND (reference sequence). The CDR3 totals 15 residues. The V and J ends lost 6 bases and 4 bases, in that order; junction bases with no gene match: 3. Here the CDR3 DNA reads TGTGCCAGTAGGGGACTAGCGGGGCCTAAAAACATTCAGTACTTC. Translation: CASRGLAGPKNIQYF. The full variable domain, completed using reference TRBV19 and TRBJ2-4, is DGGITQSPKYLFRKEGQNVTLSCEQNLNHDAMYWYRQDPGQGLRLIYYSQIVNDFQKGDIAEGYSVSREKKESFPLTVTSAQKNPTAFYLCASRGLAGPKNIQYFGAGTRLSVL.